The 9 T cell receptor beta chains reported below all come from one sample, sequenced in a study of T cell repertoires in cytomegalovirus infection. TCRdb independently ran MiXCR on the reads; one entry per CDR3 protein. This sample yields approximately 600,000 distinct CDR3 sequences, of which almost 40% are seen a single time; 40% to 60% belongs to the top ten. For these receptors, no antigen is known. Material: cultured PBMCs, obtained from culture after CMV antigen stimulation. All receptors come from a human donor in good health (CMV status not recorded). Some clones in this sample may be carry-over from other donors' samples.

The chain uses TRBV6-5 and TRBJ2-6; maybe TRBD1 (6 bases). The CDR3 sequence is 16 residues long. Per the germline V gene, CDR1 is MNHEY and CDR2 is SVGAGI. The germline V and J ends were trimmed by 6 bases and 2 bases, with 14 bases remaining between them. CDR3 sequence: CASSQPPGAGANVLTF. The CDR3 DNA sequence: TGTGCCAGCAGCCAACCCCCAGGGGCTGGGGCCAACGTCCTGACTTTC.

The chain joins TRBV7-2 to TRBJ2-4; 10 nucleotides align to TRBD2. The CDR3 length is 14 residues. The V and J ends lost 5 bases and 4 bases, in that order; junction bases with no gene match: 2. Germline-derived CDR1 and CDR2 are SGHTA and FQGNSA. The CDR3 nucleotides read TGTGCCAGCAGCGGACTAGCGGTTAAAAACATTCAGTACTTC. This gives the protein CASSGLAVKNIQYF.

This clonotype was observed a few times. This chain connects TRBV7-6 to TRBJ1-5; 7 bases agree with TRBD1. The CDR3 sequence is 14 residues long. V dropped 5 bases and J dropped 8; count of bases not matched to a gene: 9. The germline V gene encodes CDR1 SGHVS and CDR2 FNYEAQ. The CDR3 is CASSLTGTLEPQHF. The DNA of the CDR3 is TGTGCCAGCAGCCTGACAGGGACCCTTGAGCCCCAGCATTTT.

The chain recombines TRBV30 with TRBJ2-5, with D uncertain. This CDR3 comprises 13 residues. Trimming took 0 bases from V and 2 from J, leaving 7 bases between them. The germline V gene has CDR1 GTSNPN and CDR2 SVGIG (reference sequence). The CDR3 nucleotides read TGTGCCTGGAGTGTGGGATTTCAAGAGACCCAGTACTTC. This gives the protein CAWSVGFQETQYF.

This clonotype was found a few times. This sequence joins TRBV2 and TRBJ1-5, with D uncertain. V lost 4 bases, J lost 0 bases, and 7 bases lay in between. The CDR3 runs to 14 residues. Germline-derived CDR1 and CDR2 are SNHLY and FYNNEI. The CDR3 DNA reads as TGTGCCAGCAGTGTCGGCAGTAGCAATCAGCCCCAGCATTTT. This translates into CASSVGSSNQPQHF. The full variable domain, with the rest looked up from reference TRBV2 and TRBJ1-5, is EPEVTQTPSHQVTQMGQEVILRCVPISNHLYFYWYRQILGQKVEFLVSFYNNEISEKSEIFDDQFSVERPDGSNFTLKIRSTKLEDSAMYFCASSVGSSNQPQHFGDGTRLSIL.

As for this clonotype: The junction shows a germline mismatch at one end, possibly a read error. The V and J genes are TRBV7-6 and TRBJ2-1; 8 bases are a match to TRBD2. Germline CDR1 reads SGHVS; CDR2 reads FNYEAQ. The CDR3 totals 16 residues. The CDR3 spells CATSLLSGLGINEQFF. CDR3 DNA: TGTGCCACCAGCTTATTGTCGGGACTAGGTATCAATGAGCAGTTCTTC. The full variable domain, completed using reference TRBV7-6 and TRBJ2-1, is GAGVSQSPRYKVTKRGQDVALRCDPISGHVSLYWYRQALGQGPEFLTYFNYEAQQDKSGLPNDRFSAERPEGSISTLTIQRTEQRDSAMYRCATSLLSGLGINEQFFGPGTRLTVL.

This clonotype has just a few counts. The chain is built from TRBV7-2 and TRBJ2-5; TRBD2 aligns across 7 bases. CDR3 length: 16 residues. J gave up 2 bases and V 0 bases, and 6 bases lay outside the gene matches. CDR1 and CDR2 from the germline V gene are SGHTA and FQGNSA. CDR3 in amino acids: CASSLASSSGQETQYF. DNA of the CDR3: TGTGCCAGCAGCTTAGCGTCGTCTAGCGGACAAGAGACCCAGTACTTC.

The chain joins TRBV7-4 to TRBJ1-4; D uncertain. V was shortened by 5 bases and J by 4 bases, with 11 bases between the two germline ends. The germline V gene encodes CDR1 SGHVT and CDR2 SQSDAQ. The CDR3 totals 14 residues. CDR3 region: CASSQAGFNEKLFF. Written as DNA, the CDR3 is TGTGCCAGCAGCCAGGCCGGATTTAATGAAAAACTGTTTTTT. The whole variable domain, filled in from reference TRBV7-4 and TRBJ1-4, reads GAGVSQSPRYKVAKRGRDVALRCDSISGHVTLYWYRQTLGQGSEVLTYSQSDAQRDKSGRPSGRFSAERPERSVSTLKIQRTEQGDSAVYLCASSQAGFNEKLFFGSGTQLSVL.

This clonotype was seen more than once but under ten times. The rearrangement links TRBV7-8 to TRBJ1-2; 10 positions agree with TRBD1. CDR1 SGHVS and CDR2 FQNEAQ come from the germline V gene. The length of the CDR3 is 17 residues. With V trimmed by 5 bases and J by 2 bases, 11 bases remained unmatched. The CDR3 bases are TGTGCCAGCAGCGCCGGGACAGGGGAAGGGGGAAACTATGGCTACACCTTC. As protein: CASSAGTGEGGNYGYTF.